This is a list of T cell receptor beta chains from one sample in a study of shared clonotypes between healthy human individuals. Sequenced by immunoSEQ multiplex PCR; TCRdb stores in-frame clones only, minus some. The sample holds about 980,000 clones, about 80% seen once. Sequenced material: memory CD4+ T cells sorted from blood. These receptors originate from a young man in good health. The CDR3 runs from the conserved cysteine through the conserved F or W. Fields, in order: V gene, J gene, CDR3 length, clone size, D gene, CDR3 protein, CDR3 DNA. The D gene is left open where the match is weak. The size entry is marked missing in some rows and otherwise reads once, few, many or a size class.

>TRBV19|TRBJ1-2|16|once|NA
CASSLVLGSPGDGYTF
TGTGCCAGTAGTCTAGTGTTGGGCAGTCCGGGGGATGGCTACACCTTC
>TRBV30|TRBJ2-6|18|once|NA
CAWSFLRTRLSGANVLTF
TGTGCCTGGAGCTTTCTACGGACACGCCTCTCAGGGGCCAACGTCCTGACTTTC
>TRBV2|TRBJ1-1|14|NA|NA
CASSEAGQIFEAFF
TGTGCCAGCAGTGAAGCGGGTCAGATCTTTGAAGCTTTCTTT
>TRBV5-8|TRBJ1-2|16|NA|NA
CASSLRAGAPYYGYTF
TGTGCCAGCAGCTTGCGGGCAGGGGCTCCCTACTATGGCTACACCTTC
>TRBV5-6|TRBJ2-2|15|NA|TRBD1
CASSRDRRATGELFF
TGTGCCAGCAGCCGGGACAGGAGGGCCACCGGGGAGCTGTTTTTT
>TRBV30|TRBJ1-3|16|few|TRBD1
CAWSSDRGSFGNTIYF
TGTGCCTGGAGTTCCGACAGGGGTTCTTTTGGAAACACCATATATTTT
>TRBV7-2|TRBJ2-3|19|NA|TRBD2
CASSFAGLAGGPNTDTQYF
TGTGCCAGCAGCTTTGCGGGACTAGCGGGAGGGCCGAACACAGATACGCAGTATTTT
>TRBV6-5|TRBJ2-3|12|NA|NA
CASADRLDTQYF
TGTGCCAGCGCCGACCGTTTAGATACGCAGTATTTT
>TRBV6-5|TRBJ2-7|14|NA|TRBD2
CASSAGTSGVEQYF
TGTGCCAGCAGCGCCGGGACTAGCGGGGTCGAGCAGTACTTC
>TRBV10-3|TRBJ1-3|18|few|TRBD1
CAISEMLAGGLSGNTIYF
TGTGCCATCAGTGAAATGTTAGCAGGGGGCCTCTCTGGAAACACCATATATTTT
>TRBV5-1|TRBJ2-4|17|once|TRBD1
CASSAGQGVQAKNIQYF
TGCGCCAGCAGCGCCGGACAGGGGGTTCAGGCCAAAAACATTCAGTACTTC
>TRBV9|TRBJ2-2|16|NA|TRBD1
CASSVDGTGNTGELFF
TGTGCCAGCAGCGTAGATGGGACAGGGAACACCGGGGAGCTGTTTTTT
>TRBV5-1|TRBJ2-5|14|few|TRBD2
CASSSPGGEEIQYF
TGCGCCAGCAGCTCTCCTGGGGGGGAAGAGATCCAGTACTTC
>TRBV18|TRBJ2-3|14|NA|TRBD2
CASSPASGSNTQYF
TGTGCCAGCTCACCGGCTAGCGGGAGTAATACGCAGTATTTT
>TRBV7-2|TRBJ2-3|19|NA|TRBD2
CASSLIRGIAGGPGDTQYF
TGTGCCAGCAGCTTAATCCGGGGTATAGCGGGAGGGCCCGGAGATACGCAGTATTTT
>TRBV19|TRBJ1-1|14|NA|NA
CASSMLPGNTEAFF
TGTGCCAGTAGTATGTTACCCGGGAACACTGAAGCTTTCTTT
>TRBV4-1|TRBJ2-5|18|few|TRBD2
CASSQDSAAGGFQETQYF
TGCGCCAGCAGCCAAGATAGCGCAGCGGGGGGTTTCCAAGAGACCCAGTACTTC
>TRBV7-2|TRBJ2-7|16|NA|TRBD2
CASSLDGTSGSREQYF
TGTGCCAGCAGCTTAGACGGGACTAGCGGGAGCCGCGAGCAGTACTTC
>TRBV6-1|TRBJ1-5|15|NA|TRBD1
CASRWDRTSNQPQHF
TGTGCCAGCAGATGGGACAGAACTAGCAATCAGCCCCAGCATTTT
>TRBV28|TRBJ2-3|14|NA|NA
CASSLLGGLDTQYF
TGTGCCAGCAGTTTATTGGGGGGGCTAGATACGCAGTATTTT
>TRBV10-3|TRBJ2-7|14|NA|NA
CAISETPGPYEQYF
TGTGCCATCAGTGAGACCCCGGGACCCTACGAGCAGTACTTC
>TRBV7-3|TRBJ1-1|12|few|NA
CASSLGKGEAFF
TGTGCCAGCAGCTTAGGAAAGGGAGAAGCTTTCTTT
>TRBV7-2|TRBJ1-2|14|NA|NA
CASGYDSGNYGYTF
TGTGCCAGCGGCTATGACAGCGGGAACTATGGCTACACCTTC
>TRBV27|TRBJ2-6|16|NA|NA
CASKDRLVSGANVLTF
TGTGCCAGCAAGGACAGATTAGTCTCTGGGGCCAACGTCCTGACTTTC
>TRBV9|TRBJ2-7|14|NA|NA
CASSPTLGSYEQYF
TGTGCCAGCAGCCCCACGTTGGGATCCTACGAGCAGTACTTC
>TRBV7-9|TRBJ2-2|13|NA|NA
CALRDGNTGELFF
TGTGCCCTACGGGACGGGAACACCGGGGAGCTGTTTTTT
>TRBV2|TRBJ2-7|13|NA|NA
CASTRERTNEQYF
TGTGCCAGCACGAGGGAGAGGACCAACGAGCAGTACTTC
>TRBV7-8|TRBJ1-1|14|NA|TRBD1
CASSTSDRATEAFF
TGTGCCAGCAGCACCTCGGACAGGGCCACTGAAGCTTTCTTT
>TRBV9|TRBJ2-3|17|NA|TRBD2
CASSVGIDSGIADTQYF
TGTGCCAGCAGCGTAGGGATAGATAGCGGGATCGCAGATACGCAGTATTTT
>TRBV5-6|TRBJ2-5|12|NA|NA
CASRRQQETQYF
TGTGCCAGCAGACGCCAACAAGAGACCCAGTACTTC
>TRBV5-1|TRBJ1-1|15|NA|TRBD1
CASGGRTGGNTEAFF
TGCGCCAGTGGGGGTCGCACAGGGGGAAACACTGAAGCTTTCTTT
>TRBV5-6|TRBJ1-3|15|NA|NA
CASSFAPVSGNTIYF
TGTGCCAGCAGCTTTGCTCCCGTCTCTGGAAACACCATATATTTT
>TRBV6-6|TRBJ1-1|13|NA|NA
CASSYSGGAEAFF
TGTGCCAGCAGTTACTCCGGGGGGGCTGAAGCTTTCTTT
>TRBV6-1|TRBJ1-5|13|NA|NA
CASSAGSNQPQHF
TGTGCCAGCAGTGCAGGTAGCAATCAGCCCCAGCATTTT
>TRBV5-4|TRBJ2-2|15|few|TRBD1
CASSLGQGNTGELFF
TGTGCCAGCAGCTTGGGACAGGGGAACACCGGGGAGCTGTTTTTT